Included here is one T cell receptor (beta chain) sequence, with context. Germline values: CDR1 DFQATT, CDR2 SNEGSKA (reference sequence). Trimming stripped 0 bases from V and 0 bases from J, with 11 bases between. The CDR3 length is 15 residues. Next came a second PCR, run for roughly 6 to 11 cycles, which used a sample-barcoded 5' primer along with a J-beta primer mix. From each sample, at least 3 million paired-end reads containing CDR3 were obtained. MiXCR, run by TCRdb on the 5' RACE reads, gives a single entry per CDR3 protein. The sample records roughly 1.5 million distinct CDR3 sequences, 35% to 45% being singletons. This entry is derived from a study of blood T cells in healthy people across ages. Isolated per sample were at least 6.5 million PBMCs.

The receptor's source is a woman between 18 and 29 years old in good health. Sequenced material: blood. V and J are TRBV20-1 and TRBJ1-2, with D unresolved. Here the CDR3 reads CSAREVSPTNYGYTF. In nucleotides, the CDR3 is TGCAGTGCTAGAGAGGTCAGCCCAACTAACTATGGCTACACCTTC.